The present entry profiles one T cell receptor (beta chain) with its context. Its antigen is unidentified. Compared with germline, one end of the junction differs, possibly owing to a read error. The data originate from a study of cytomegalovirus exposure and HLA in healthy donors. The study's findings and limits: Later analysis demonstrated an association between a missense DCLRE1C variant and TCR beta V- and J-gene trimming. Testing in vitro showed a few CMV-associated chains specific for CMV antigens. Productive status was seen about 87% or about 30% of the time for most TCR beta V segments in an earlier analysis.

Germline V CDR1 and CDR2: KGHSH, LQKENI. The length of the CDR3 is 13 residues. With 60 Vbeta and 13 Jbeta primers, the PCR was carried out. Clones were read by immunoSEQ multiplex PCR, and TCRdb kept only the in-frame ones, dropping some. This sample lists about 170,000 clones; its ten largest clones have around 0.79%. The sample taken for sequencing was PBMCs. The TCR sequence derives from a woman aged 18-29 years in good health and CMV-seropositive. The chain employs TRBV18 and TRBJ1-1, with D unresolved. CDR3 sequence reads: CASSLVQNPEAFF. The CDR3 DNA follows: TGTGCCAGCTCCCTCGTCCAGAACCCTGAAGCTTTCTTT.